What follows are 6 T cell receptor beta chains derived from one specimen sequenced in a study of blood T cells in healthy people across ages. For the second PCR, which ran for about 6 to 11 cycles, a sample-barcoded 5' primer and a J-beta primer mix were used. Using its own MiXCR run on the 5' RACE reads, TCRdb lists one record per CDR3 protein. The sample shows approximately 690,000 distinct CDR3 sequences, 58% of them seen only once. Input material: blood. Source of these receptors: a man aged 55 to 70 in good health.

V gene TRBV7-9 combines with J gene TRBJ2-1; D ambiguous. This CDR3 has 14 residues. The V gene lost 2 bases and the J gene lost 5 bases, with 10 bases spanning the gap. Germline CDR1 is SEHNR and CDR2 is FQNEAQ (reference sequence). The DNA for the CDR3 is TGTGCCAGCAGCTTAATGAGTTTTCACAATGAGCAGTTCTTC. Protein: CASSLMSFHNEQFF. The full variable domain, with the rest looked up from reference TRBV7-9 and TRBJ2-1, is DTGVSQNPRHKITKRGQNVTFRCDPISEHNRLYWYRQTLGQGPEFLTYFQNEAQLEKSRLLSDRFSAERPKGSFSTLEIQRTEQGDSAMYLCASSLMSFHNEQFFGPGTRLTVL.

The chain is built from TRBV10-3 and TRBJ2-7; 9 bases map to TRBD1. The germline V gene encodes CDR1 ENHRY and CDR2 SYGVKD. The V gene end was trimmed by 6 bases and the J gene end by 1 base; junction bases not matched to a gene: 10. The CDR3 covers 16 residues. The CDR3 sequence: CAIREGDRGVSYEQYF. The CDR3 DNA reads TGTGCCATCAGGGAGGGAGACAGGGGGGTTTCCTACGAGCAGTACTTC.

In regard to this clonotype: Germline and junction disagree at one end, which may indicate a read error. The genes are TRBV29-1 and TRBJ2-5; D is uncertain. CDR1 SQVTM and CDR2 ANQGSEA come from the germline V gene. The CDR3 consists of 13 residues. CDR3 sequence: CSAERQEQETQYF. CDR3 nucleotides: TGCAGCGCTGAACGGCAGGAGCAAGAGACCCAGTACTTC.

This clonotype occurred a few times. This chain connects TRBV3-1 to TRBJ2-2, with no clear D. CDR3 length: 15 amino acids. V lost 1 base, J lost 2 bases, and 8 bases lay in between. CDR1 and CDR2 (germline): LGHDT, YNNKEL (reference sequence). The CDR3 reads CASSQGLYNTGELFF. CDR3 sequence (DNA): TGTGCCAGCAGCCAAGGGCTATACAACACCGGGGAGCTGTTTTTT.

The genes are TRBV20-1 and TRBJ1-1; D not resolved. CDR3 length: 13 residues. Looked up from germline, CDR1 is DFQATT and CDR2 is SNEGSKA (reference sequence). The germline V and J ends were trimmed by 6 bases and 1 base, with 12 bases remaining between them. The CDR3 region has the DNA TGCAGTGCGCCTTCTCTGACGAACACTGAAGCTTTCTTT. Amino acid sequence: CSAPSLTNTEAFF.

The chain is built from TRBV20-1 and TRBJ2-7; 14 positions match TRBD2. The better agreement between TRBJ2-5 and the DNA end casts doubt on the J call. The CDR3 loop spans 17 amino acids. Germline lookup yields CDR1 DFQATT and CDR2 SNEGSKA (reference sequence). CDR3 sequence reads: CSARGLTSGGASETQYF. The CDR3 coding sequence is TGCAGTGCTAGAGGCTTGACTAGCGGGGGGGCCTCAGAGACCCAGTACTTC.